This T cell receptor beta chain was sequenced for a study of response to subunit inactivated influenza vaccine. This clonotype was counted many times. TCRdb itself ran the RT-PCR reads through MiXCR, one entry per CDR3 protein. The sample records about 700,000 distinct CDR3 sequences, around 14% being singletons. The ends were cut back, 4 bases at V and 4 bases at J, with 5 bases in the middle. The CDR3 has 11 amino acids. In germline, CDR1 is SQVTM, CDR2 ANQGSEA. The clonotype was recovered from a man aged 50 to 60 who received an inactivated influenza vaccine. The chain couples TRBV29-1 to TRBJ2-1; no definite D call. This material consisted of PBMCs from blood, taken 14 days before vaccination. CDR3 region: CSVAAYNEQFF. The CDR3 DNA is TGCAGCGTTGCTGCTTACAATGAGCAGTTCTTC.